The 13 T cell receptor beta chains below were found in one sample sequenced in a study of cytomegalovirus exposure and HLA in healthy donors. Primers for the PCR totalled 60 Vbeta and 13 Jbeta. Produced via immunoSEQ multiplex PCR; TCRdb's table is partial and in-frame only. Here the sample spans roughly 200,000 clones, about 85% being singletons. What was sequenced was PBMCs. The receptors were sampled from a boy aged 2 to 10 in good health and CMV-seronegative.

The chain uses TRBV6-1 and TRBJ2-5; tentatively, D is TRBD1 (5 bases). CDR3 length: 13 residues. V gave up 5 bases and J gave up 4 bases, with 11 bases separating them. Germline V lookup: CDR1 MNHNS, CDR2 SASEGT. The CDR3 sequence: CASSFRDSETQYF. For the CDR3, the DNA is TGTGCCAGCAGTTTCAGGGATTCAGAGACCCAGTACTTC.

CDR3 region: CASSSNGYTNEKLFF. As DNA, the CDR3 is TGTGCCAGCAGCTCCAACGGGTACACTAATGAAAAACTGTTTTTT. V and J are TRBV7-2 and TRBJ1-4, with unresolved D. The CDR3 contains 15 residues. Trimming cost V 4 bases and J 2 bases, with 11 bases left between them. The germline gives CDR1 SGHTA, CDR2 FQGNSA.

This clone has only one observation. The genes are TRBV19 and TRBJ2-3, with TRBD2 matching 9 bases. This CDR3 has 15 amino acids. Losses at the gene ends were 1 base for V and 4 bases for J; bases not matched to a gene: 3. Germline values: CDR1 LNHDA, CDR2 SQIVND (reference sequence). CDR3 nucleotides: TGTGCCAGTAGTATAGGTAGCGGGGGACCAGATACGCAGTATTTT. Amino acid sequence: CASSIGSGGPDTQYF.

The chain is built from TRBV5-1 and TRBJ2-3; D unclear. V was pared by 0 bases and J by 7 bases, with 9 bases between. CDR1 and CDR2 (germline): SGHRS, YFSETQ. The CDR3 has 13 residues. CDR3 DNA sequence: TGCGCCAGCAGCTTGGGGGCTCCGAATACGCAGTATTTT. Translating gives CASSLGAPNTQYF. Looking up the rest from reference TRBV5-1 and TRBJ2-3 gives the full variable domain: KAGVTQTPRYLIKTRGQQVTLSCSPISGHRSVSWYQQTPGQGLQFLFEYFSETQRNKGNFPGRFSGRQFSNSRSEMNVSTLELGDSALYLCASSLGAPNTQYFGPGTRLTVL.

The chain joins TRBV27 to TRBJ1-5, with a possible D match to TRBD1 (6 bases). The CDR3 is 14 residues long. Trimming took 3 bases from V and 2 from J, leaving 8 bases between them. The germline gives CDR1 MNHEY, CDR2 SMNVEV (reference sequence). The CDR3 protein is CASSFRGGNQPQHF. CDR3 sequence (DNA): TGTGCCAGCAGTTTCAGGGGTGGCAATCAGCCCCAGCATTTT.

V is TRBV28 and J is TRBJ2-5, with 8 bases aligning to TRBD2. The CDR3 spans 15 residues. The J segment lost 5 bases and the V segment lost 3 bases, leaving 8 bases of the junction unmatched. Germline CDR1 and CDR2: MDHEN and SYDVKM. In DNA form, the CDR3 reads TGTGCCAGCAGTTTCATCGGGGGGGGCCTGGAGACCCAGTACTTC. It codes for CASSFIGGGLETQYF.

This rearrangement joins TRBV7-2 to TRBJ2-3; D may be TRBD2 (5 bases). Germline V gene data show CDR1 as SGHTA and CDR2 as FQGNSA. This CDR3 has 14 amino acids. V lost 4 bases, J lost 3 bases, and 11 bases lay in between. The CDR3 bases are TGTGCCAGCAGCTCCACTAGTGCAACAGATACGCAGTATTTT. Translating gives CASSSTSATDTQYF.

CDR3 region: CASSQTGPTQYF. The CDR3 DNA follows: TGTGCCAGCAGCCAGACAGGGCCTACGCAGTATTTT. The V and J genes are TRBV11-2 and TRBJ2-3, with TRBD1 identical over 7 bases. V dropped 5 bases and J dropped 8; count of bases not matched to a gene: 4. Germline CDR1 and CDR2: SGHAT and FQNNGV. This CDR3 contains 12 residues.

A word on this clone: One end of the junction is discordant with germline, which a read error may explain. The chain is built from TRBV7-9 and TRBJ1-4; a possible D gene is TRBD1 (5 bases). The CDR3 length is 12 residues. Germline CDR1 and CDR2: SEHNR and FQNEAQ (reference sequence). The CDR3 DNA is TGTTCCAGCAGCCCCTCAGGGGAAAAACTGTTTTTT. Translating gives CSSSPSGEKLFF.

This clone occurred a few times. V usage is TRBV28 and J usage is TRBJ1-3; 7 nucleotides agree with TRBD1. CDR1 and CDR2 (germline): MDHEN, SYDVKM. CDR3 size: 14 residues. J was trimmed by 2 bases and V by 11 bases; bases with no gene match: 9. The DNA of the CDR3 is TGTGCCGGAGGGAGACAGGGAGCTGGAAACACCATATATTTT. This codes for CAGGRQGAGNTIYF.

This rearrangement joins TRBV15 to TRBJ1-1; D is ambiguous. The CDR3 consists of 16 residues. Germline lookup yields CDR1 LNHNV and CDR2 YYDKDF (reference sequence). V was pared by 1 base and J by 2 bases, with 14 bases between. This chain's CDR3 is CATSRGRRVDNTEAFF. CDR3 bases: TGTGCCACCAGCAGAGGGAGGAGGGTGGATAACACTGAAGCTTTCTTT.

The chain is built from TRBV7-3 and TRBJ2-5; 9 bases align to TRBD2. The assigned J gene may be wrong: the sequence end matches TRBJ2-7 better. The CDR3 sequence is 13 residues long. The V gene's germline CDR1 is SGHTA and CDR2 FQGTGA. The CDR3 nucleotides are TGTGCCAGCAGCTTAGATAGCGGGGGCGAGCAGTACTTC. Translation gives CASSLDSGGEQYF.

The V call is TRBV28, the J call TRBJ2-7; D remains unclear. Trimming shortened V by 4 bases and J by 2 bases, and 9 bases separated the two germline ends. In germline, CDR1 is MDHEN, CDR2 SYDVKM. The CDR3 is 13 amino acids. The chain's CDR3 is CASSSPLTYEQYF. DNA of the CDR3: TGTGCCAGCAGTTCTCCCCTAACCTACGAGCAGTACTTC. Using reference TRBV28 and TRBJ2-7 for the parts outside the CDR3, the full variable domain is DVKVTQSSRYLVKRTGEKVFLECVQDMDHENMFWYRQDPGLGLRLIYFSYDVKMKEKGDIPEGYSVSREKKERFSLILESASTNQTSMYLCASSSPLTYEQYFGPGTRLTVT.